The rows below give T cell receptor beta chains drawn from one sample of a study of T cells in Graves' hyperthyroidism and ophthalmopathy. TCRdb passed the multiplex PCR reads through MiXCR, listing each CDR3 protein once. Among hundreds of thousands of distinct CDR3 sequences listed, roughly 14% were seen once. The sequenced material came from blood. These receptor sequences come from a middle-aged woman with Graves' ophthalmopathy. Each CDR3 is given without its conserved first and last residue. The D gene is left open where the match is weak. Clone sizes are given selectively: once, few, many, or a class where the clone is expanded.

clone size	V gene	J gene	D gene	CDR3 protein
few	TRBV12-3/TRBV12-4	TRBJ1-1	TRBD1	ASSFGQGFNTEAF
many	TRBV14	TRBJ1-2	NA	ASSVEGPATVGGYT
many	TRBV7-9	TRBJ2-4	TRBD1	ASSPTGGTKNIQY
once	TRBV6-2/TRBV6-3	TRBJ2-7	NA	ASSQTGTQY
many	TRBV3-1	TRBJ2-5	TRBD2	ASSQGAGGYETQY
many	TRBV11-1	TRBJ2-5	NA	ASSRERTETQY
NA	TRBV11-2	TRBJ2-2	TRBD1	ASSLPGQGRLF
few	TRBV10-3	TRBJ2-2	NA	AISEFGRQTGELF
many	TRBV29-1	TRBJ2-5	NA	SVEGGSMETQY
many	TRBV28	TRBJ1-5	NA	ASSFAGHNNQPQH
many	TRBV28	TRBJ1-5	TRBD1	ASTDRESNQPQH
NA	TRBV13	TRBJ2-7	TRBD2	ASSLVGSGSDEQY
many	TRBV12-3/TRBV12-4	TRBJ1-6	NA	ASSSGAQYNSPLH
many	TRBV29-1	TRBJ1-1	TRBD1	SVRTGTDTEAF
many	TRBV29-1	TRBJ1-1	TRBD1	SVRDRRVNTEAF
NA	TRBV28	TRBJ1-1	TRBD1	ASSLWTEGQGPYTEAF
many	TRBV29-1	TRBJ1-5	NA	SVEVGSNQPQH
many	TRBV2	TRBJ1-2	NA	ASTELGIDGYT
many	TRBV6-5	TRBJ2-7	NA	ATTVGAEQY
many	TRBV11-2	TRBJ2-2	NA	ASSLAIGELF
NA	TRBV9	TRBJ2-7	NA	ASSVGHFSYEQY
NA	TRBV7-9	TRBJ2-5	NA	ASSQGKRVETQY
NA	TRBV20-1	TRBJ2-2	NA	SAATATRPGELF
many	TRBV12-3/TRBV12-4	TRBJ1-2	NA	ASSFTGQPYYGYT
many	TRBV6-5	TRBJ2-5	TRBD2	ASSYASGTSGEETQY
NA	TRBV2	TRBJ1-5	NA	ASSRGGFGDQPQH
many	TRBV12-3/TRBV12-4	TRBJ1-2	NA	ASSQITVNYGYT
few	TRBV7-9	TRBJ2-3	NA	ASSLTGTTDTQY
NA	TRBV18	TRBJ2-7	TRBD2	ASAWGGPLSYEQY
few	TRBV27	TRBJ1-6	NA	ASSLIPGHNLNYSPLH
many	TRBV30	TRBJ2-7	TRBD2	AWEVAGGSYEQY
many	TRBV19	TRBJ2-7	TRBD2	ASSSSSGRRASYEQY
NA	TRBV6-1	TRBJ2-5	TRBD2	ASRGLAGGPSGETQY
many	TRBV7-8	TRBJ1-6	TRBD1	ASSSYRGRSSPLH
few	TRBV28	TRBJ2-7	NA	ASSPLPSYEQY
many	TRBV18	TRBJ1-1	NA	ASSPPSIPGSTEAF
many	TRBV5-1	TRBJ1-1	NA	ASSLWENTEAF